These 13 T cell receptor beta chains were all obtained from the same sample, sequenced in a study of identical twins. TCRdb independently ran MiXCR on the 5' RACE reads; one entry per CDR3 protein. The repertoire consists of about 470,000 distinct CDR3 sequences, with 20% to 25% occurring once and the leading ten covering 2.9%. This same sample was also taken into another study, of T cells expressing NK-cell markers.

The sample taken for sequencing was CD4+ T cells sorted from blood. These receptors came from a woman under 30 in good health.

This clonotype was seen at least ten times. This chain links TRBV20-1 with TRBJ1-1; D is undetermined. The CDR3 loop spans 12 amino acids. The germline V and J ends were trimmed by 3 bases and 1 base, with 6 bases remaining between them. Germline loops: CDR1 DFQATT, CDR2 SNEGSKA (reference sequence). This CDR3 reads CSASQANTEAFF. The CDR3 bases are TGCAGTGCTAGTCAGGCGAACACTGAAGCTTTCTTT.

The CDR3 is CASSRRGQDYYEQYF. The CDR3 DNA is TGTGCCAGCAGCCGCAGGGGACAGGACTACTACGAGCAGTACTTC. The chain uses TRBV7-9 and TRBJ2-7; 8 nucleotides agree with TRBD1. Germline loops: CDR1 SEHNR, CDR2 FQNEAQ (reference sequence). CDR3 length: 15 amino acids. V shed 5 bases, J shed 3 bases, and the junction held 9 bases outside the gene matches.

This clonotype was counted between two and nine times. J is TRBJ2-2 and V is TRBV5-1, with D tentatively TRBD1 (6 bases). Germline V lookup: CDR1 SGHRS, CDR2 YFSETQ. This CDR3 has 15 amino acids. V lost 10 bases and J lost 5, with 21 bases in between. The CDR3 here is CAVSREGGRTGELFF. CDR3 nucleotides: TGCGCCGTCAGCCGGGAAGGGGGACGGACCGGGGAGCTGTTTTTT.

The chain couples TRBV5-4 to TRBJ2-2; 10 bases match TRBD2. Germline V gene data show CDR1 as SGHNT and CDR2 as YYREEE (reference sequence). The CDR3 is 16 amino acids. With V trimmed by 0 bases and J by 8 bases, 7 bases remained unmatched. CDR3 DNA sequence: TGTGCCAGCAGCTTGGCGGCTAGCGGGAGAAGTGGGGAGCTGTTTTTT. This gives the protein CASSLAASGRSGELFF.

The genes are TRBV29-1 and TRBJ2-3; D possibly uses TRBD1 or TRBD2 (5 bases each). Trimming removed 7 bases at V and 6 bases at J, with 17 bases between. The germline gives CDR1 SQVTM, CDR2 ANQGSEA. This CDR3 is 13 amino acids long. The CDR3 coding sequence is TGCAGCGCGGAATGGGGGTTGGGGGATACGCAGTATTTT. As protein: CSAEWGLGDTQYF.

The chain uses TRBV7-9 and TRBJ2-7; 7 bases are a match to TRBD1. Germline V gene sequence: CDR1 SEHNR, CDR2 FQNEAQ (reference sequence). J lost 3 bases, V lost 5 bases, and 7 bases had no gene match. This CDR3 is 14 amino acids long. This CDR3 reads CASSLQTGHYEQYF. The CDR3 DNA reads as TGTGCCAGCAGCCTACAGACAGGGCACTACGAGCAGTACTTC.

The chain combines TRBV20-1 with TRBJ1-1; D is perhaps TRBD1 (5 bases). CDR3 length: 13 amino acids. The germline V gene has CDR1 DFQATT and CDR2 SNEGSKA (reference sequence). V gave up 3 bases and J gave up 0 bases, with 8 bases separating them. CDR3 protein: CSASEGLNTEAFF. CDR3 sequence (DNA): TGCAGTGCTAGTGAGGGGTTGAACACTGAAGCTTTCTTT.

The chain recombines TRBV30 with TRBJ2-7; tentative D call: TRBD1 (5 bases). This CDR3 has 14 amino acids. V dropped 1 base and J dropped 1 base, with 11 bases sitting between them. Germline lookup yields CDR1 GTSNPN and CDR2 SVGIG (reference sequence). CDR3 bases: TGTGCCTGGAGTGCAAACTACAGGTCCTACGAGCAGTACTTC. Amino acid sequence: CAWSANYRSYEQYF.

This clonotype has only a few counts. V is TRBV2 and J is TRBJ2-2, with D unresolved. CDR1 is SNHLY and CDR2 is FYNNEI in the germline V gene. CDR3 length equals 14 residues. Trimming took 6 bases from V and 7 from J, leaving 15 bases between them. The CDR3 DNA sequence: TGTGCCAGCAGGGAAACGATAGGAAGCGGGGAGCTGTTTTTT. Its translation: CASRETIGSGELFF. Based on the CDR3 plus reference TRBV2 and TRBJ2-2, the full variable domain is EPEVTQTPSHQVTQMGQEVILRCVPISNHLYFYWYRQILGQKVEFLVSFYNNEISEKSEIFDDQFSVERPDGSNFTLKIRSTKLEDSAMYFCASRETIGSGELFFGEGSRLTVL.

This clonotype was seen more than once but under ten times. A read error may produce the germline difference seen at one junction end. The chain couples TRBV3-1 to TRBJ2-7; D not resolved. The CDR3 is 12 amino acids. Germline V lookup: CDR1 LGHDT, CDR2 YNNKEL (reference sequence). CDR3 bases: TGTGCCAGCAGCCAAGGTCGAGAGTCTAGACACTTC. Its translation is CASSQGRESRHF.

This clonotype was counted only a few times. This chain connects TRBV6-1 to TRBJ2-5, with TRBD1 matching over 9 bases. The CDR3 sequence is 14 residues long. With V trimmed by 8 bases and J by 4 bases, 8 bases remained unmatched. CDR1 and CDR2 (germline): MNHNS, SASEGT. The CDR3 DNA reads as TGTGCCAGCTTCCGGACAGGGGCGGGAGAGACCCAGTACTTC. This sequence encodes CASFRTGAGETQYF.

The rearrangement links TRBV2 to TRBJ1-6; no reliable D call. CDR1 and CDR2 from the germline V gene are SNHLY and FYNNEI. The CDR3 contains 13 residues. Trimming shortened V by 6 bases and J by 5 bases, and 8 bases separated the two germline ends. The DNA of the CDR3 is TGTGCCAGCAGATTGGACCATAATTCACCCCTCCACTTT. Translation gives CASRLDHNSPLHF.

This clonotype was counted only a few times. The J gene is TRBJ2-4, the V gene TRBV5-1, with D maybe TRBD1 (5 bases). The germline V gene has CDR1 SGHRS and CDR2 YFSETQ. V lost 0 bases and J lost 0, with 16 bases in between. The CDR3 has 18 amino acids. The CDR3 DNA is TGCGCCAGCAGCTTGGGGCCGGACACCCAATTAGCCAAAAACATTCAGTACTTC. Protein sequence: CASSLGPDTQLAKNIQYF.